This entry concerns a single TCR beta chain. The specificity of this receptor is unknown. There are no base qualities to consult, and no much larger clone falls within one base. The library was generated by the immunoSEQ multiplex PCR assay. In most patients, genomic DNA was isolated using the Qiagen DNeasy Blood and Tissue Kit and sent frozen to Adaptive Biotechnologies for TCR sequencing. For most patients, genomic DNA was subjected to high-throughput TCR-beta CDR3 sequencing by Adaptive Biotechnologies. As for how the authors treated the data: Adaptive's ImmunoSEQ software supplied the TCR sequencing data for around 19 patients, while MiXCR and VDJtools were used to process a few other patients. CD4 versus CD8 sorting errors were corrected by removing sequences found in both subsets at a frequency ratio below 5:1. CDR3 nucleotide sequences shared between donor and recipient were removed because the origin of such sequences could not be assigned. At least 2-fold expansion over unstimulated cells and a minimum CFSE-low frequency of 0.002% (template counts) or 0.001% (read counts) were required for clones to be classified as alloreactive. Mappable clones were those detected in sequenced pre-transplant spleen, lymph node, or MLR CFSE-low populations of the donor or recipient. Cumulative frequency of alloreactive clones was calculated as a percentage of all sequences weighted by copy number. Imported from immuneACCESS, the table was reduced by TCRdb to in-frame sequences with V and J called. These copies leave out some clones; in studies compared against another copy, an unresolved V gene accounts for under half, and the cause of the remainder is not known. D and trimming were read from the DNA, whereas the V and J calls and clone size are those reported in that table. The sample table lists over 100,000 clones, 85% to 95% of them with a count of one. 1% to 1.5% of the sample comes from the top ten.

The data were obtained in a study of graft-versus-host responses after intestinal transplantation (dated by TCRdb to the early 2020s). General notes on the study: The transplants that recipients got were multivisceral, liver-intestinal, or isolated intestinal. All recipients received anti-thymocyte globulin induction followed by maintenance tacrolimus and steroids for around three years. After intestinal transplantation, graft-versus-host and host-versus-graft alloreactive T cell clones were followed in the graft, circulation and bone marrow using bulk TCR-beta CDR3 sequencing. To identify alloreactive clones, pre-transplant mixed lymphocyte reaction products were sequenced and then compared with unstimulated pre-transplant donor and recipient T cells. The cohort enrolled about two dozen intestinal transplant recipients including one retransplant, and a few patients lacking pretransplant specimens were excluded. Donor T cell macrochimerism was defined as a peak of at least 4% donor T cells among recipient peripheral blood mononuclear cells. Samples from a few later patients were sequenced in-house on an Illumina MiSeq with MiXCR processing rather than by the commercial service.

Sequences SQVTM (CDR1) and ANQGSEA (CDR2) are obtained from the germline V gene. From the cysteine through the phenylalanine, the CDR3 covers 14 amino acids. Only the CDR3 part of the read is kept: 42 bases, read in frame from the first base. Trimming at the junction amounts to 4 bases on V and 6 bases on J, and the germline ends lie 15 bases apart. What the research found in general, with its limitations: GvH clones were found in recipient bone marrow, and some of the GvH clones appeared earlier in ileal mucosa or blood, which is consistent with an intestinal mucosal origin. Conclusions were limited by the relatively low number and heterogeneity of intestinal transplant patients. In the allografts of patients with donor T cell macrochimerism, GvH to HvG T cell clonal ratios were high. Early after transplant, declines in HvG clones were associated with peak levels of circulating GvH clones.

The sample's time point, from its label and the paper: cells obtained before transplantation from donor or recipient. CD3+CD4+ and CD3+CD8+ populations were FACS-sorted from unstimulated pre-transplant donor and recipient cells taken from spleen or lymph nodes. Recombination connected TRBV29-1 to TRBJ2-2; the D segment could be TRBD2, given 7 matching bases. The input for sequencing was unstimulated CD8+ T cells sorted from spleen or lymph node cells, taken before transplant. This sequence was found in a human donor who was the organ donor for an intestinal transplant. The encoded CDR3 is CSVGGGYSAGELFF. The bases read TGCAGCGTTGGGGGGGGCTATAGCGCCGGGGAGCTGTTTTTT.